The T cell receptor (beta chain) described here comes from a study of response to subunit inactivated influenza vaccine listed by TCRdb under 2018. Context from the whole study: Deep quantitative profiling of the T cell receptor repertoire was used in the study to follow responses to a trivalent subunit inactivated influenza vaccine.

What the authors observed across the whole study: According to the authors, only a limited number of new T cells may be recruited by each seasonal influenza vaccination.

Library prep was done by RT-PCR. Sequencing was performed on an Illumina HiSeq 2500. Clones were called with MiXCR by TCRdb after fastp trimmed the public reads at Q25, and only in-frame beta chains were retained. Each CDR3 protein appears once, grouped with its most common genes and DNA. This sample holds fewer than 350,000 distinct CDR3 sequences; about a fifth were observed only once. The top ten clonotypes cover 10% to 13% of the sample. This clonotype was detected a few times. Its antigen remains unidentified. Base qualities are not recorded, but no much larger clone differs from it by a single base. V is pared back by 3 bases and J by 0 bases, with 12 bases lying between the germline termini. Reading from cysteine to phenylalanine, the CDR3 counts 16 amino acids. The DNA shown is the 48-base CDR3, in frame from base 1. The germline V gene supplies CDR1 MGHRA and CDR2 YSYEKL.

The source of this sequence is a man in his fifties or sixties who received an inactivated influenza vaccine. Donor details come from another sample of the same person, matched by shared clones. The V and J segments used are TRBV4-1 and TRBJ1-5; a confident D gene designation cannot be given. This specimen consisted of PBMCs from blood, obtained less than 22 months after vaccination. The CDR3 in this case is CASSQLVLYSNQPQHF. The sequenced DNA: TGCGCCAGCAGCCAGCTGGTCCTATATAGCAATCAGCCCCAGCATTTT.